This entry lists 20 T cell receptor beta chains sequenced from one sample in a study of T cell changes during pregnancy in multiple sclerosis. Method: immunoSEQ multiplex PCR; TCRdb's copy keeps in-frame clones and lacks some. The sample records 70,000 to 95,000 clones, 90% to 95% being singletons. The sequencing used peripheral blood, collected in the first trimester of pregnancy. All receptors derive from a female donor with multiple sclerosis, enrolled in a pregnancy study.

This chain uses TRBV27 with TRBJ2-1, with D possibly being TRBD1 (6 bases). The CDR3 has 12 residues. CDR1 and CDR2 from the germline V gene are MNHEY and SMNVEV (reference sequence). Trimming cost V 7 bases and J 10 bases, with 14 bases left between them. Here the CDR3 reads CASMGAWEEQFF. In DNA, the CDR3 is TGTGCCAGCATGGGGGCCTGGGAAGAGCAGTTCTTC.

V usage is TRBV6-5 and J usage is TRBJ1-5; 9 bases line up with TRBD1. CDR1 and CDR2 from the germline V gene are MNHEY and SVGAGI. V shed 6 bases and J 7 bases; nucleotides not matched to a gene: 10. This CDR3 comprises 15 residues. This CDR3 reads CASSPGDRDDQPQHF. The CDR3, as DNA: TGTGCCAGCAGCCCCGGGGACAGGGATGACCAGCCCCAGCATTTT.

The chain links TRBV30 to TRBJ1-2; 10 positions agree with TRBD1. Germline values: CDR1 GTSNPN, CDR2 SVGIG (reference sequence). The CDR3 contains 15 residues. With 0 bases clipped from V and 8 bases from J, the junction kept 9 bases outside the gene matches. The CDR3: CAWSVLGQGRRGYTF. The CDR3 DNA sequence: TGTGCCTGGAGTGTACTGGGACAGGGGAGGAGAGGCTACACCTTC.

The chain recombines TRBV9 with TRBJ1-2, with a possible D match to TRBD1 (6 bases). CDR1 is SGDLS and CDR2 is YYNGEE in the germline V gene. Trimming left V 3 bases short and J 1 base short, with 10 bases between. The CDR3 sequence is 14 residues long. The CDR3 DNA follows: TGTGCCAGCAGCGCTACACAGGGTAACTATGGCTACACCTTC. Residues: CASSATQGNYGYTF.

The rearrangement links TRBV7-6 to TRBJ2-3; TRBD2 matches 13 bases. The germline CDR1 and CDR2 sequences are SGHVS and FNYEAQ. The length of the CDR3 is 19 residues. The ends lost 5 bases at V and 6 bases at J; junction bases unmatched: 17. The chain's CDR3 is CASSQSPRLAGGISDTQYF. DNA of the CDR3: TGTGCCAGCAGCCAATCACCTAGACTAGCGGGGGGAATTTCGGATACGCAGTATTTT.

This chain joins TRBV12-5 and TRBJ1-3; 9 bases align to TRBD1. The CDR3 extends over 16 amino acids. With 2 bases clipped from V and 7 bases from J, the junction kept 9 bases outside the gene matches. Per germline, CDR1 LGHNT and CDR2 FRNRAP. The CDR3 DNA sequence: TGTGCTAGTGGTTTGTTTGGGACAGGGAGGAGGAACACCATATATTTT. Encoded protein: CASGLFGTGRRNTIYF.

The J gene is TRBJ2-2, the V gene TRBV5-1; 7 bases fit TRBD1. The CDR3 is 16 residues long. V shed 4 bases, J shed 5 bases, and the junction held 11 bases outside the gene matches. Germline V gene data show CDR1 as SGHRS and CDR2 as YFSETQ. In DNA form, the CDR3 reads TGCGCCAGCAGCCCTTTCCGGGACAGCCGGACCGGGGAGCTGTTTTTT. Translation gives CASSPFRDSRTGELFF.

V and J are TRBV6-5 and TRBJ2-7; 10 nucleotides line up with TRBD1. The CDR3 spans 14 residues. V shed 3 bases, J shed 4 bases, and the junction held 3 bases outside the gene matches. From germline, CDR1 is MNHEY and CDR2 SVGAGI. The chain's CDR3 is CASSYEGQGYEQYF. DNA of the CDR3: TGTGCCAGCAGTTATGAGGGACAGGGGTACGAGCAGTACTTC.

The rearrangement links TRBV5-4 to TRBJ2-1; 15 nucleotides agree with TRBD2. In germline, CDR1 is SGHNT, CDR2 YYREEE (reference sequence). The CDR3 length is 15 residues. Germline trimming cut 3 bases from V and 8 bases from J; bases unmatched to any gene: 3. CDR3 sequence reads: CASSWGTSGGYEQFF. CDR3 DNA sequence: TGTGCCAGCAGCTGGGGGACTAGCGGGGGGTATGAGCAGTTCTTC.

The rearrangement uses TRBV11-2 and TRBJ2-3; no clear D gene. The V end lost 5 bases, the J end lost 2 bases, and 5 bases lay between the germline ends. Germline V gene data show CDR1 as SGHAT and CDR2 as FQNNGV. CDR3 size: 12 residues. The CDR3 protein is CASSLTTDTQYF. The CDR3 DNA reads as TGTGCCAGCAGCCTAACCACAGATACGCAGTATTTT.

The DNA for the CDR3 is TGTGCCAGCTCACCAGAGGGACAGGGATACGAGCAGTACTTC. Translating gives CASSPEGQGYEQYF. The rearrangement uses TRBV18 and TRBJ2-7; TRBD1 agrees at 9 bases. V was clipped by 2 bases and J by 4 bases; unmatched bases: 3. Germline values: CDR1 KGHSH, CDR2 LQKENI. This CDR3 is 14 amino acids long.

V gene TRBV7-8 combines with J gene TRBJ1-1; weak D call: TRBD1 (5 bases). Germline V gene sequence: CDR1 SGHVS, CDR2 FQNEAQ. With 1 base removed from V and 4 bases from J, the gap between germline ends came to 13 bases. The CDR3 totals 15 residues. The CDR3 DNA reads TGTGCCAGCAGCTTAGTATTGGAGGGGAGCACTGAAGCTTTCTTT. It specifies CASSLVLEGSTEAFF.

The chain uses TRBV30 and TRBJ2-7; weak D call: TRBD2 (6 bases). This CDR3 spans 11 amino acids. Trimming left V 6 bases short and J 2 bases short, with 8 bases between. CDR1 and CDR2 from the germline V gene are GTSNPN and SVGIG (reference sequence). The CDR3, as DNA: TGTGCCTGCAGGACTACCTACGAGCAGTACTTC. Translation gives CACRTTYEQYF.

This chain uses TRBV10-3 with TRBJ2-3; D gene uncertain. Per germline, CDR1 ENHRY and CDR2 SYGVKD. The CDR3 runs 19 residues. V lost 0 bases and J lost 1, with 20 bases in between. DNA of the CDR3: TGTGCCATCAGTGAGTCAACGTTCGGGTCCGCTGGTGGCACAGATACGCAGTATTTT. Its protein product is CAISESTFGSAGGTDTQYF.

J is TRBJ1-1 and V is TRBV27; the D gene is possibly TRBD1 (5 bases). The CDR3 totals 19 residues. Trimming left V 5 bases short and J 3 bases short, with 28 bases between. Germline V gene sequence: CDR1 MNHEY, CDR2 SMNVEV (reference sequence). In DNA, the CDR3 is TGTGCCAGCAGTAGAAATTGGGCGGTTTCAGGGTTCTTGGACACTGAAGCTTTCTTT. This translates into CASSRNWAVSGFLDTEAFF.

The chain carries TRBV6-1 and TRBJ2-7; the D is unclear. Per the germline V gene, CDR1 is MNHNS and CDR2 is SASEGT. V was clipped by 2 bases and J by 4 bases, with 6 bases between them. This CDR3 region has 12 residues. CDR3 region: CASSETRYEQYF. The CDR3 DNA reads as TGTGCCAGCAGTGAAACGAGATACGAGCAGTACTTC.

This chain connects TRBV11-2 to TRBJ1-2; TRBD1 might be the D (6 bases). CDR1 and CDR2 (germline): SGHAT, FQNNGV. The V and J ends lost 6 bases and 10 bases respectively, with 18 bases between them. This CDR3 is 13 amino acids long. CDR3 residues: CASSPIGQIDYTF. DNA of the CDR3: TGTGCCAGCAGTCCGATCGGACAGATAGACTACACCTTC.

V is TRBV6-5 and J is TRBJ1-3, with a weak D call TRBD1 (5 bases). Trimming removed 4 bases at V and 2 bases at J, with 12 bases between. This CDR3 contains 15 residues. The germline CDR1 and CDR2 sequences are MNHEY and SVGAGI. As DNA, the CDR3 is TGTGCCAGCAGTTCCCTGAAGGGGCCTGGAAACACCATATATTTT. Translated: CASSSLKGPGNTIYF.

V usage is TRBV19 and J usage is TRBJ2-6; D may be TRBD1 (5 bases). The V and J ends lost 0 bases and 3 bases respectively, with 18 bases between them. CDR3 length: 19 amino acids. Germline V lookup: CDR1 LNHDA, CDR2 SQIVND (reference sequence). The CDR3 DNA sequence: TGTGCCAGTAGTATAGACCCCCGGCAGGGAAGGGTTGGGGCCAACGTCCTGACTTTC. Protein sequence: CASSIDPRQGRVGANVLTF.

V gene TRBV2 combines with J gene TRBJ2-2; weak D call: TRBD2 (5 bases). The ends were cut back, 7 bases at V and 1 base at J, with 10 bases in the middle. CDR3 size: 14 residues. Germline CDR1 reads SNHLY; CDR2 reads FYNNEI. CDR3 loop: CASTGWRNTGELFF. The CDR3 DNA follows: TGTGCCAGCACGGGGTGGCGGAACACCGGGGAGCTGTTTTTT.